The 9 T cell receptor beta chains below come from one sample, sequenced in a study of cytomegalovirus exposure and HLA in healthy donors. Amplification used 60 Vbeta primers and 13 Jbeta primers. Assay used: immunoSEQ multiplex PCR; TCRdb lists only in-frame clones, some missing. Here the sample spans about 92,000 clones, 81% being singletons. Input material: PBMCs. These receptors all stem from a girl aged 2 to 9 in good health and CMV-seropositive.

The chain links TRBV5-6 to TRBJ2-1; 11 bases fit TRBD2. Germline CDR1 is SGHDT and CDR2 is YYEEEE. This CDR3 is built from 16 residues. The V and J ends lost 1 base and 3 bases, in that order; junction bases with no gene match: 3. The CDR3 spells CASSLIGTSGYNEQFF. CDR3 DNA: TGTGCCAGCAGCTTGATTGGGACTAGCGGCTACAATGAGCAGTTCTTC.

This clone has only a few counts. This rearrangement joins TRBV28 to TRBJ1-5, with D maybe TRBD1 (5 bases). The CDR3 extends over 18 amino acids. Deletions cut 4 bases from V and 3 bases from J, with 22 bases between. The germline CDR1 and CDR2 sequences are MDHEN and SYDVKM. DNA of the CDR3: TGTGCCAGCAGTTCTAACTTATGGGCCAGGGATATCAATCAGCCCCAGCATTTT. This translates into CASSSNLWARDINQPQHF.

V usage is TRBV28 and J usage is TRBJ1-1; D call uncertain. This CDR3 contains 11 residues. The V gene lost 5 bases and the J gene lost 4 bases, with 5 bases spanning the gap. Per the germline V gene, CDR1 is MDHEN and CDR2 is SYDVKM. This CDR3 reads CASSRVTEAFF. The CDR3 DNA follows: TGTGCCAGCAGTCGGGTCACTGAAGCTTTCTTT.

The chain joins TRBV27 to TRBJ1-1; D gene uncertain. Looked up from germline, CDR1 is MNHEY and CDR2 is SMNVEV (reference sequence). V lost 5 bases, J lost 0 bases, and 16 bases lay in between. The CDR3 spans 16 residues. The CDR3 bases are TGTGCCAGCAGTCCTTCCCAGGAGGTCATGAACACTGAAGCTTTCTTT. This sequence encodes CASSPSQEVMNTEAFF.

The rearrangement links TRBV27 to TRBJ1-1, with D unresolved. This CDR3 is built from 11 residues. Germline CDR1 reads MNHEY; CDR2 reads SMNVEV (reference sequence). V lost 4 bases and J lost 7, with 7 bases in between. CDR3 DNA: TGTGCCAGCAGTTCAGGATATGAAGCTTTCTTT. Its protein product is CASSSGYEAFF.

The chain uses TRBV7-9 and TRBJ2-6; a weak D match, TRBD1 (6 bases). V lost 5 bases and J lost 4, with 15 bases in between. The CDR3 spans 16 residues. Germline V CDR1 and CDR2: SEHNR, FQNEAQ (reference sequence). CDR3 nucleotides: TGTGCCAGCAGCCTGTCGAGGGGGTCCGGGGCCAACGTCCTGACTTTC. Residues: CASSLSRGSGANVLTF.

The chain couples TRBV7-2 to TRBJ2-1; TRBD2 matches 10 bases. V shed 1 base, J shed 8 bases, and the junction held 2 bases outside the gene matches. This CDR3 is 14 amino acids long. Germline CDR1 SGHTA, CDR2 FQGNSA. The chain's CDR3 is CASSLGLAGYEQFF. Here the CDR3 DNA reads TGTGCCAGCAGCTTAGGACTAGCGGGCTATGAGCAGTTCTTC.

The V and J genes are TRBV5-4 and TRBJ2-1, with 12 bases that match TRBD2. This CDR3 region has 17 residues. The germline V gene encodes CDR1 SGHNT and CDR2 YYREEE (reference sequence). The ends lost 0 bases at V and 9 bases at J; junction bases unmatched: 10. The CDR3 DNA follows: TGTGCCAGCAGCTTGGAGAAGGCTAGCGGGAGGGCCGGTGAGCAGTTCTTC. Its translation is CASSLEKASGRAGEQFF.

This CDR3 is CAWGFTGGGYGYTF. CDR3 nucleotides: TGTGCCTGGGGTTTCACAGGGGGCGGCTATGGCTACACCTTC. The chain joins TRBV30 to TRBJ1-2; 9 bases line up with TRBD1. J was trimmed by 4 bases and V by 5 bases; bases with no gene match: 8. Germline V gene data show CDR1 as GTSNPN and CDR2 as SVGIG (reference sequence). This CDR3 contains 14 residues.